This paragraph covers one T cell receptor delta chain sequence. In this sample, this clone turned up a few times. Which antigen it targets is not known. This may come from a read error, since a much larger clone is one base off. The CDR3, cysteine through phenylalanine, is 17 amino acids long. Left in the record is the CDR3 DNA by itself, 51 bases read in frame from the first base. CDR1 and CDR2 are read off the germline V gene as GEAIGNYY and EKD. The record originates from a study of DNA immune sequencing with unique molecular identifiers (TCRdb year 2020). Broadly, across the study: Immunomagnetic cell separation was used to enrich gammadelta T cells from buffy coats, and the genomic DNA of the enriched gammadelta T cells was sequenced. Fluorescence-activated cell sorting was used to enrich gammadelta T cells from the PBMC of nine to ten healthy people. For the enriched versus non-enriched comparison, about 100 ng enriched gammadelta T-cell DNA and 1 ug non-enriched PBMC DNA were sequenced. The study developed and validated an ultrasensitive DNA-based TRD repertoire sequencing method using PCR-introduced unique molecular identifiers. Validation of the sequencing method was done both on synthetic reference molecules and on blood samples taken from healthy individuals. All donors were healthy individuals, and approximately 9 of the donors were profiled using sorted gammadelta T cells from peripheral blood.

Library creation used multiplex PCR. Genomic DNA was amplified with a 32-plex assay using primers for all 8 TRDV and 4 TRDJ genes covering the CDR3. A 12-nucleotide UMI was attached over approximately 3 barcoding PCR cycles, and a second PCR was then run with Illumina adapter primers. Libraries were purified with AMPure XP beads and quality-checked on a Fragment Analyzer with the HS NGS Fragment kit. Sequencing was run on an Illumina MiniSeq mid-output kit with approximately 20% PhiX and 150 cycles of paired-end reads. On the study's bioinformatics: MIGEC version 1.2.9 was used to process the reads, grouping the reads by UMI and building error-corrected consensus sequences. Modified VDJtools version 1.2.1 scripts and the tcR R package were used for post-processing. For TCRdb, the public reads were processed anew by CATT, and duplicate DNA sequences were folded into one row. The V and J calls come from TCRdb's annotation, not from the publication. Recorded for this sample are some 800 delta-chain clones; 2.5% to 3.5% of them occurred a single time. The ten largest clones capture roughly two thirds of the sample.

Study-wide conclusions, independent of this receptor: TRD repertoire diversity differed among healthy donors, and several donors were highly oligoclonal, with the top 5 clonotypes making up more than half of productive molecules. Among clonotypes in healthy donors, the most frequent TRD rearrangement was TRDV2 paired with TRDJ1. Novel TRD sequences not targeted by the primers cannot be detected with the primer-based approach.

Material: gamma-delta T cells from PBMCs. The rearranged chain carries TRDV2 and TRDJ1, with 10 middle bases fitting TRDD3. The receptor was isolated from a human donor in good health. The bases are TGTGCCTGTGACTCCGTCGGACTGGGGGATGGCACCAATAAACTCATCTTT. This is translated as CACDSVGLGDGTNKLIF.